This T cell receptor (beta chain) was captured by sequencing in a study of blood T cell repertoires in COVID-19. Trimming shortened V by 6 bases and J by 5 bases, and 19 bases separated the two germline ends. CDR3 length: 15 amino acids. Germline V gene data show CDR1 as MNHEY and CDR2 as SMNVEV (reference sequence). This table comes from immunoSEQ multiplex PCR, and its TCRdb copy is limited to in-frame clones, with some not included. The sample contains hundreds of thousands of clones, roughly nine tenths of which appear only once. This clone was recorded once. Sequences were obtained from PBMCs or T cells enriched from blood (not recorded which). This chain connects TRBV27 to TRBJ1-1; the D gene is possibly TRBD1 (5 bases). The clonotype comes from a man between 60 and 75 years old who had recovered from COVID-19. The CDR3 sequence is CASRDSAGLGTEAFF. CDR3 sequence (DNA): TGTGCCAGCAGGGACTCTGCGGGGCTTGGGACTGAAGCTTTCTTT.